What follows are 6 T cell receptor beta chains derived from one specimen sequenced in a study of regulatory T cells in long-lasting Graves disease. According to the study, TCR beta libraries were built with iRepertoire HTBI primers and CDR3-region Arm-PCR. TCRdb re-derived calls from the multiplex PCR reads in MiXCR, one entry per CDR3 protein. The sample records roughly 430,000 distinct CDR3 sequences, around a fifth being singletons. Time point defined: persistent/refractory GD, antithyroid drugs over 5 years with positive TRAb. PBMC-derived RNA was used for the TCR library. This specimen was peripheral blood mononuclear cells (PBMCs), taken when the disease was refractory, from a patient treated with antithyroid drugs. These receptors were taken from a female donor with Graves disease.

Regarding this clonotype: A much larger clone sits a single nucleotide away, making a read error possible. CDR3 coding DNA: TGTGCCAGCAGAACAGGGGGGAACACTGAAGCTATCTTT. Amino acids: CASRTGGNTEAIF. The rearrangement uses TRBV2 and TRBJ1-1; TRBD1 agrees at 8 bases. Germline CDR1 is SNHLY and CDR2 is FYNNEI. This CDR3 is built from 13 residues.

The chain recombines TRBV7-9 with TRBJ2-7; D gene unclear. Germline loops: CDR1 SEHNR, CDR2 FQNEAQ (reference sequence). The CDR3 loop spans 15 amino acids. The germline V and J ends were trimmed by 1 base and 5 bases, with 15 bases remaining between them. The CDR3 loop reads CASSLEHWIPHEQYF. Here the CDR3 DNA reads TGTGCCAGCAGCTTAGAGCATTGGATCCCACACGAGCAGTACTTC.

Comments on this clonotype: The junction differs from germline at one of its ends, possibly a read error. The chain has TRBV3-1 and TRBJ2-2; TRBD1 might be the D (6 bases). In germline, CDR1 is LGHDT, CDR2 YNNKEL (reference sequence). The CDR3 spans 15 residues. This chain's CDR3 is CASSGQQTNTGEPFF. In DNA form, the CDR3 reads TGTGCCAGCAGCGGACAGCAGACGAACACCGGGGAGCCGTTTTTT.

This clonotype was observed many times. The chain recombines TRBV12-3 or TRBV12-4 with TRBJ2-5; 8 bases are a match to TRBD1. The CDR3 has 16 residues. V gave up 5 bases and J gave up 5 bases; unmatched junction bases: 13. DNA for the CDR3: TGTGCCAGCAGTCGCCCCATGGACAGGGCGGTGGAGACCCAGTACTTC. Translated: CASSRPMDRAVETQYF.

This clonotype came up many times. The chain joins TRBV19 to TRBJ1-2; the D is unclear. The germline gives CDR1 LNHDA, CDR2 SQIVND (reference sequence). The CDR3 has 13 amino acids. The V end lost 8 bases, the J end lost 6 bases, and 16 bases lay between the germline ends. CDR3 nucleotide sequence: TGTGCCAGTTCACCGAGGGTGCTTCATGGCTACACCTTC. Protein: CASSPRVLHGYTF.

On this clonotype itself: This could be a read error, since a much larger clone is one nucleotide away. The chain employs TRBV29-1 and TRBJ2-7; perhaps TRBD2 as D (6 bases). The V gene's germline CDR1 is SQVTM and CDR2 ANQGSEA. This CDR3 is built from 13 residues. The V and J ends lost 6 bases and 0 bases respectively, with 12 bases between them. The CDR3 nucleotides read TGCAGCGTGGGGGGACGGACCTCCTACGAGCAGTACTTC. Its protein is CSVGGRTSYEQYF.